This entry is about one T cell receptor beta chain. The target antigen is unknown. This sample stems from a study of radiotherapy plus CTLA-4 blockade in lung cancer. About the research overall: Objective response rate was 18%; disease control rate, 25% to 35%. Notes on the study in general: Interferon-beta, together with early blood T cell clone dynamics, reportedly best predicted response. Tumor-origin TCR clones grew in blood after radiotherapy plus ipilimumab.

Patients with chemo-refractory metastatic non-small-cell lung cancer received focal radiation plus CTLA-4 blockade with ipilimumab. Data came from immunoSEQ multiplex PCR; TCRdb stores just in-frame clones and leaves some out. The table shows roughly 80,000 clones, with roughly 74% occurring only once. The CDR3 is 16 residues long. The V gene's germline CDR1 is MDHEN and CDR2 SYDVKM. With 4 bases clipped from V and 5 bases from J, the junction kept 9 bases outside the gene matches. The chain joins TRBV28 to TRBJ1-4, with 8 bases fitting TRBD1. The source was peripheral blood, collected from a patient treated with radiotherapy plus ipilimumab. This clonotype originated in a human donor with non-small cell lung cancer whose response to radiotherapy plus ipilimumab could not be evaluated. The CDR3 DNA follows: TGTGCCAGCAGTTCCGGGACAGGTCATACGAATGAAAAACTGTTTTTT. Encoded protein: CASSSGTGHTNEKLFF.